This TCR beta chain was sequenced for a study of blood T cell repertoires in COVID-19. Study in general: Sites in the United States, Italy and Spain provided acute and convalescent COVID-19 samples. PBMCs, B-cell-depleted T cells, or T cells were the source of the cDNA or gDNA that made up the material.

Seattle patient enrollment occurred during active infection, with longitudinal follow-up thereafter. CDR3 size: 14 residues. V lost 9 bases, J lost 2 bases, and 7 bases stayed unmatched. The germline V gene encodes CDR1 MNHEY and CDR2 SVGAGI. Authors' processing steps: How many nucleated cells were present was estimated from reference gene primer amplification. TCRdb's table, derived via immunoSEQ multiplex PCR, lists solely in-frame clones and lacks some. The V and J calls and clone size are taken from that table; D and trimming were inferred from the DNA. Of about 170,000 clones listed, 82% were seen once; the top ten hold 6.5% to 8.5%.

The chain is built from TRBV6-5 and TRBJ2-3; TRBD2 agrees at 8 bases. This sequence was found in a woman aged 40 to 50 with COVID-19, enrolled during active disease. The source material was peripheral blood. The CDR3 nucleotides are TGTGCCAGTACTGGACTAGCCTACACAGATACGCAGTATTTT. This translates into CASTGLAYTDTQYF.